A single sample gave rise to the 32 T cell receptor beta chains below, sequenced in a study of identical twins. From the 5' RACE reads, TCRdb called clonotypes with MiXCR, one entry per CDR3 protein. The data show 400,000 to 500,000 distinct CDR3 sequences, with 14% seen just once and approximately 1% held by the top ten. This sample also belongs to another study, concerning yellow fever vaccine responses in identical twins.

The specimen sequenced was CD4+ T cells sorted from blood. All receptors derive from a woman younger than 30 in good health.

This clonotype was recorded a few times. The chain links TRBV20-1 to TRBJ2-7, with 7 bases aligning to TRBD2. The V segment lost 1 base and the J segment 6 bases; nucleotides outside the gene matches: 3. This CDR3 has 12 residues. The germline CDR1 and CDR2 sequences are DFQATT and SNEGSKA (reference sequence). CDR3 bases: TGCAGTGCTAGAGTATCGGGAGGCGAGCAGTACTTC. This gives the protein CSARVSGGEQYF.

This clonotype has only a few counts. This sequence joins TRBV11-2 and TRBJ1-5; a possible D gene is TRBD1 (5 bases). Between the trimmed V and J ends, which lost 0 bases and 4 bases, there was a span of 10 bases. CDR3 length: 15 amino acids. Per the germline V gene, CDR1 is SGHAT and CDR2 is FQNNGV. CDR3 in DNA: TGTGCCAGCAGCTTAGATCCGAGGGGTAATCAGCCCCAGCATTTT. It is translated as CASSLDPRGNQPQHF.

This clonotype was picked up one time. The chain links TRBV7-2 to TRBJ2-5; D perhaps matches TRBD2 (6 bases). The CDR3 consists of 15 residues. Trimming took off 4 bases at V and 1 base at J, with 13 bases between the two ends. Germline CDR1 SGHTA, CDR2 FQGNSA. CDR3 in DNA: TGTGCCAGCAGCTCCGCGGCGGGGCCCCAAGAGACCCAGTACTTC. Translation gives CASSSAAGPQETQYF. The variable domain in full, with the rest retrieved from reference TRBV7-2 and TRBJ2-5, is GAGVSQSPSNKVTEKGKDVELRCDPISGHTALYWYRQSLGQGLEFLIYFQGNSAPDKSGLPSDRFSAERTGGSVSTLTIQRTQQEDSAVYLCASSSAAGPQETQYFGPGTRLLVL.

This clonotype was counted at least ten times. The rearrangement uses TRBV12-3 or TRBV12-4 and TRBJ2-1; no definite D call. The CDR3 length is 13 residues. V lost 6 bases, J lost 1 base, and 7 bases lay in between. The CDR3 nucleotides read TGTGCCAGCAGCCAAAATTCCTACAATGAGCAGTTCTTC. Its translation is CASSQNSYNEQFF.

This clonotype came up many times. This sequence joins TRBV7-9 and TRBJ2-2, with D hard to call. The V gene's germline CDR1 is SEHNR and CDR2 FQNEAQ (reference sequence). Trimming pared 4 bases from V and 9 bases from J, leaving 6 bases between. The length of the CDR3 is 11 residues. CDR3 DNA sequence: TGTGCCAGCAGCTCGGAACGGGAGCTGTTTTTT. As protein: CASSSERELFF.

This clonotype came up a few times. V is TRBV28 and J is TRBJ2-1, with D unresolved. The CDR3 is made up of 13 amino acids. CDR1 is MDHEN, CDR2 SYDVKM, per germline. V was pared by 6 bases and J by 5 bases, with 11 bases between. The CDR3 DNA follows: TGTGCCAGCAGCACTTTAAGGCACAATGAGCAGTTCTTC. Residues: CASSTLRHNEQFF.

The chain links TRBV7-9 to TRBJ2-5, with D possibly matching TRBD2 (7 bases). Germline CDR1 SEHNR, CDR2 FQNEAQ (reference sequence). V gave up 5 bases and J gave up 2 bases, with 15 bases separating them. The CDR3 has 15 residues. Here the CDR3 reads CASSQTRGGQETQYF. Here the CDR3 DNA reads TGTGCCAGCAGCCAGACGAGGGGGGGACAAGAGACCCAGTACTTC.

This clonotype was detected only a few times. V is TRBV6-5 and J is TRBJ2-7; weak D call: TRBD1 (6 bases). Germline values: CDR1 MNHEY, CDR2 SVGAGI. V shed 2 bases and J shed 6 bases, with 14 bases lying between them. This CDR3 has 14 residues. The CDR3 sequence is CASSYGLQGREQYF. The CDR3 DNA follows: TGTGCCAGCAGTTACGGATTACAGGGCCGCGAGCAGTACTTC.

There are a few counts of this clonotype. The chain joins TRBV20-1 to TRBJ2-1, with 13 bases that match TRBD2. CDR1 DFQATT and CDR2 SNEGSKA come from the germline V gene (reference sequence). The CDR3 has 15 residues. J lost 7 bases, V lost 6 bases, and 9 bases had no gene match. The CDR3 DNA reads as TGCAGTGCCCCGACCGGGACTAGCGGGAAGAATGAGCAGTTCTTC. It encodes CSAPTGTSGKNEQFF.

The rearrangement uses TRBV2 and TRBJ2-2; 8 nucleotides agree with TRBD2. V dropped 7 bases and J dropped 7; count of bases not matched to a gene: 8. CDR3 length equals 14 residues. Germline V lookup: CDR1 SNHLY, CDR2 FYNNEI. The CDR3 sequence is CASTGLAGSGELFF. CDR3 sequence (DNA): TGTGCCAGCACAGGACTAGCAGGTAGCGGGGAGCTGTTTTTT.

This clonotype was seen a handful of times. For the CDR3, the DNA is TGTGCCAGCAGCTTGCCTCAGGGGTTCTACAATGAGCAGTTCTTC. Encoded protein: CASSLPQGFYNEQFF. This sequence joins TRBV5-8 and TRBJ2-1; possible D gene TRBD1, 6 bases. Germline CDR1 SGHTS, CDR2 YDEGEE. Between the trimmed V and J ends, which lost 1 base and 3 bases, there was a span of 11 bases. The CDR3 sequence is 15 residues long.

The chain is built from TRBV9 and TRBJ2-7; no clear D gene. Trimming took off 3 bases at V and 2 bases at J, with 9 bases between the two ends. The CDR3 length is 13 residues. Germline CDR1 reads SGDLS; CDR2 reads YYNGEE. The CDR3, as DNA: TGTGCCAGCAGCGAGGGTCCAGCCTACGAGCAGTACTTC. Its protein product is CASSEGPAYEQYF.

This clonotype was seen a handful of times. This sequence joins TRBV20-1 and TRBJ2-1; 11 bases are a match to TRBD1. With V trimmed by 6 bases and J by 9 bases, 13 bases remained unmatched. This CDR3 has 15 amino acids. CDR1 and CDR2 (germline): DFQATT, SNEGSKA (reference sequence). For the CDR3, the DNA is TGCAGTGCGTATGCCGGGACAGGGGGGACGGGTGAGCAGTTCTTC. It codes for CSAYAGTGGTGEQFF.

The chain carries TRBV2 and TRBJ2-5, with 13 positions matching TRBD2. Germline lookup yields CDR1 SNHLY and CDR2 FYNNEI. The CDR3 runs 16 residues. With 5 bases clipped from V and 1 base from J, the junction kept 4 bases outside the gene matches. The CDR3 DNA reads TGTGCCAGCAGTAGACTAGCGGGAGGCCCCCAAGAGACCCAGTACTTC. Translation: CASSRLAGGPQETQYF.

This clonotype was picked up a small number of times. This sequence joins TRBV7-2 and TRBJ2-7; possibly TRBD2 for D (7 bases). Trimming shortened V by 2 bases and J by 3 bases, and 17 bases separated the two germline ends. Germline V gene data show CDR1 as SGHTA and CDR2 as FQGNSA. The length of the CDR3 is 16 residues. The chain's CDR3 is CASSLKGGGSNYEQYF. DNA of the CDR3: TGTGCCAGCAGCTTAAAGGGGGGCGGGAGTAACTACGAGCAGTACTTC.

This clonotype turned up a few times. The genes are TRBV28 and TRBJ1-2; D remains unclear. V was clipped by 2 bases and J by 5 bases, with 12 bases between them. This CDR3 contains 14 residues. From germline, CDR1 is MDHEN and CDR2 SYDVKM. The CDR3 loop is CASSLVPLEYGYTF. CDR3 nucleotides: TGTGCCAGCAGTTTAGTGCCACTGGAGTATGGCTACACCTTC.

This clonotype was found a few times. The genes are TRBV20-1 and TRBJ2-1; TRBD1 or TRBD2 may be the D gene (6 bases each). The CDR3 totals 12 residues. Trimming took 3 bases from V and 8 from J, leaving 11 bases between them. In germline, CDR1 is DFQATT, CDR2 SNEGSKA (reference sequence). CDR3 sequence reads: CSASRGGDEQFF. The CDR3, as DNA: TGCAGTGCTAGCAGGGGAGGAGATGAGCAGTTCTTC.

There are a few counts of this clonotype. The CDR3 protein is CASSLTGRANTEAFF. The CDR3 DNA follows: TGTGCCAGCAGCTTAACTGGCAGGGCGAACACTGAAGCTTTCTTT. The rearrangement uses TRBV7-3 and TRBJ1-1, with a tentative D call TRBD1 (5 bases). The CDR3 loop spans 15 amino acids. The germline CDR1 and CDR2 sequences are SGHTA and FQGTGA. The germline V and J ends were trimmed by 0 bases and 1 base, with 9 bases remaining between them.

This clonotype was detected a few times. This chain joins TRBV27 and TRBJ2-1; 12 bases are shared with TRBD2. The CDR3 spans 17 residues. Germline CDR1 MNHEY, CDR2 SMNVEV (reference sequence). With 0 bases clipped from V and 6 bases from J, the junction kept 6 bases outside the gene matches. The CDR3 sequence: CASSLSLAGGRVNEQFF. The CDR3 DNA reads TGTGCCAGCAGTTTATCACTAGCGGGGGGCCGGGTCAATGAGCAGTTCTTC.

There are a few counts of this clonotype. The chain combines TRBV30 with TRBJ2-1; 11 bases match TRBD2. This CDR3 is 17 amino acids long. Germline V CDR1 and CDR2: GTSNPN, SVGIG (reference sequence). V was clipped by 2 bases and J by 5 bases; unmatched bases: 11. The CDR3 here is CAWSRGELAGANNEQFF. In nucleotides, the CDR3 is TGTGCCTGGAGTAGGGGGGAACTAGCGGGGGCAAACAATGAGCAGTTCTTC.

Only a few counts were recorded for this clonotype. The chain recombines TRBV6-5 with TRBJ1-4; TRBD1 agrees at 8 bases. The CDR3 is 14 amino acids. Germline CDR1 MNHEY, CDR2 SVGAGI. Trimming removed 4 bases from V and 7 bases from J; junction bases left unmatched: 5. Here the CDR3 reads CASSSQGGGEKLFF. The CDR3 nucleotides are TGTGCCAGCAGTTCACAGGGGGGGGGTGAAAAACTGTTTTTT.

This rearrangement joins TRBV15 to TRBJ2-7; D may be TRBD1 (5 bases). CDR3 length equals 15 residues. Germline V CDR1 and CDR2: LNHNV, YYDKDF (reference sequence). The V end lost 5 bases, the J end lost 3 bases, and 17 bases lay between the germline ends. CDR3 sequence: CATSAQTDSLYEQYF. DNA of the CDR3: TGTGCCACCAGCGCTCAGACAGATTCTCTCTACGAGCAGTACTTC.

The chain couples TRBV7-2 to TRBJ2-5; TRBD2 matches 11 bases. Germline lookup yields CDR1 SGHTA and CDR2 FQGNSA. After removal of 3 bases from V and 5 bases from J, the junction contained 8 bases not matched to a gene. The CDR3 is 16 amino acids. The CDR3 region has the DNA TGTGCCAGCAGCTTTCGTAGCGGGAGGGCCTTGGAGACCCAGTACTTC. It translates to CASSFRSGRALETQYF.

The chain couples TRBV4-3 to TRBJ2-3; D might be TRBD2 (6 bases). Germline CDR1 LGHNA, CDR2 YSLEER. This CDR3 comprises 16 residues. The V and J ends lost 3 bases and 2 bases respectively, with 15 bases between them. CDR3 nucleotides: TGCGCCAGCAGCCAGACGAAGGAGGGCTTCACAGATACGCAGTATTTT. Translated, it gives CASSQTKEGFTDTQYF.

The CDR3 nucleotides read TGTGCCAGCAGTCGGGACAGAACCAGCAATCAGCCCCAGCATTTT. Its protein is CASSRDRTSNQPQHF. The chain couples TRBV6-1 to TRBJ1-5, with 7 positions matching TRBD1. This CDR3 contains 15 residues. Trimming took 5 bases from V and 1 from J; bases not matched to a gene: 5. Germline CDR1 MNHNS, CDR2 SASEGT.

The table lists this clonotype with a few counts. V usage is TRBV7-3 and J usage is TRBJ2-1; the D is unclear. V lost 2 bases and J lost 7, with 15 bases in between. The CDR3 sequence is 15 residues long. Germline V CDR1 and CDR2: SGHTA, FQGTGA. The CDR3 region has the DNA TGTGCCAGCAGCTTAGGGAAGGGCGGACGGAATGAGCAGTTCTTC. Amino acid sequence: CASSLGKGGRNEQFF.

This clonotype was recorded a few times. The CDR3 region is CASSLRSGGGNEQFF. The CDR3 nucleotides are TGCGCCAGCAGCTTGAGGAGCGGAGGGGGAAATGAGCAGTTCTTC. The V and J genes are TRBV5-1 and TRBJ2-1; D possibly matches TRBD1 or TRBD2 (6 bases each). V gave up 1 base and J gave up 7 bases, with 15 bases separating them. This CDR3 has 15 residues. Looked up from germline, CDR1 is SGHRS and CDR2 is YFSETQ. Variable domain in full (rest from reference TRBV5-1 and TRBJ2-1): KAGVTQTPRYLIKTRGQQVTLSCSPISGHRSVSWYQQTPGQGLQFLFEYFSETQRNKGNFPGRFSGRQFSNSRSEMNVSTLELGDSALYLCASSLRSGGGNEQFFGPGTRLTVL.

There are many counts of this clonotype. This chain connects TRBV5-1 to TRBJ1-1; D remains ambiguous. Germline loops: CDR1 SGHRS, CDR2 YFSETQ. V shed 1 base and J shed 0 bases, with 7 bases lying between them. The CDR3 runs to 14 residues. CDR3 loop: CASSLRQMNTEAFF. For the CDR3, the DNA is TGCGCCAGCAGCTTGAGACAAATGAACACTGAAGCTTTCTTT. Full variable domain (remainder filled in from reference TRBV5-1 and TRBJ1-1): KAGVTQTPRYLIKTRGQQVTLSCSPISGHRSVSWYQQTPGQGLQFLFEYFSETQRNKGNFPGRFSGRQFSNSRSEMNVSTLELGDSALYLCASSLRQMNTEAFFGQGTRLTVV.

V and J are TRBV30 and TRBJ1-5; D is uncertain. V lost 0 bases and J 6 bases, leaving 9 bases between the germline ends. Germline V gene sequence: CDR1 GTSNPN, CDR2 SVGIG (reference sequence). This CDR3 spans 13 amino acids. The CDR3 nucleotides are TGTGCCTGGAGTGTATCGGGAAGTCAGCCCCAGCATTTT. It specifies CAWSVSGSQPQHF.

This clonotype was recorded many times. This rearrangement joins TRBV29-1 to TRBJ2-3, with 7 positions matching TRBD2. The germline gives CDR1 SQVTM, CDR2 ANQGSEA. The CDR3 loop spans 14 amino acids. V lost 6 bases, J lost 4 bases, and 10 bases stayed unmatched. The CDR3 protein is CSVGGGSLSDTQYF. The CDR3 bases are TGCAGCGTGGGGGGGGGTAGTCTTTCAGATACGCAGTATTTT.

This clonotype was counted between two and nine times. The CDR3 loop is CASSSGTTQETQYF. The DNA of the CDR3 is TGCGCCAGCAGCTCGGGGACAACTCAAGAGACCCAGTACTTC. This chain joins TRBV5-1 and TRBJ2-5; D is possibly TRBD1 (6 bases). The CDR3 consists of 14 residues. Germline CDR1 SGHRS, CDR2 YFSETQ. Trimming stripped 3 bases from V and 2 bases from J, with 11 bases between.

This clonotype was counted a few times. The gene calls are TRBV10-1 and TRBJ2-1; 7 positions match TRBD1. This CDR3 is 16 amino acids long. V shed 5 bases, J shed 8 bases, and the junction held 15 bases outside the gene matches. CDR1 is WNHNN and CDR2 is SYGVQD in the germline V gene (reference sequence). The CDR3 region has the DNA TGCGCCAGCAGTTCGTATCGGCATCAGGGGGTCGATGAGCAGTTCTTC. Translated: CASSSYRHQGVDEQFF.